This T cell receptor beta chain was sequenced for a study of T cell responses to AZD1222 COVID-19 vaccine. Study-wide findings and caveats: The donor cohort was predominantly white British with a female majority, and clonal diversity may have been underestimated.

Trimming stripped 5 bases from V and 5 bases from J, with 18 bases between. CDR1 is LNHDA and CDR2 is SQIVND in the germline V gene (reference sequence). This CDR3 spans 15 amino acids. Repertoires were generated with immunoSEQ multiplex PCR, while TCRdb's copy carries only in-frame clones and drops some. In the table there are roughly 40,000 clones, about 90% of which are singletons. Points on this clone: Its cognate antigen is unknown.

Sequences were derived from peripheral blood, sampled 28 days after the second dose of the MenACWY control vaccine. The V call is TRBV19, the J call TRBJ1-1, with D possibly TRBD1 on 6 matching bases. The sequence derives from an adult who received the MenACWY meningococcal vaccine as a control. The CDR3: CASSPAEGGGTEAFF. The CDR3 DNA reads as TGTGCCAGTAGTCCTGCTGAAGGGGGGGGAACTGAAGCTTTCTTT.